The rows below give T cell receptor beta chains drawn from one sample of a study of OX40 agonist ivuxolimab in advanced cancers. Only in-frame clones appear in the TCRdb table, and some are missing; sequencing was by immunoSEQ multiplex PCR. The sample includes fewer than 90,000 clones, around 83% of them seen just once. The starting material was CD4+ or CD8+ T cells sorted from blood, obtained in a trial of the OX40 agonist ivuxolimab. All receptors derive from an adult with an advanced solid tumor such as melanoma, head and neck, liver or kidney cancer. Both conserved end residues are part of each CDR3. A D gene is named only where the DNA matches it firmly. For some rows the clone size is stated as once, few or many, or as a class when expanded; others skip it.

CDR3 DNA | CDR3 protein | V gene | clone size | D gene | J gene
TGTGCCAGCAGCCTCGGGCCTCTAGGTAGCACCGGGGAGCTGTTTTTT | CASSLGPLGSTGELFF | TRBV7-3 | NA | NA | TRBJ2-2
TGTGCCAGCAGCCTGACCGGGACAGTCTCCTACGAGCAGTACTTC | CASSLTGTVSYEQYF | TRBV7-9 | NA | TRBD1 | TRBJ2-7
TGCGCCAGCAGCCGGAGCGGGGGCCGAGGGGTTTATGGCTACACCTTC | CASSRSGGRGVYGYTF | TRBV5-1 | NA | NA | TRBJ1-2
TGCAGTGCTTCTCAAGAGACCCAGTACTTC | CSASQETQYF | TRBV20-1 | NA | NA | TRBJ2-5
TGCGCCAGCAGGCCCTCGGGACTAGCGGAAAATGAGCAGTTCTTC | CASRPSGLAENEQFF | TRBV5-1 | NA | TRBD2 | TRBJ2-1
TGTGCCAGCAGTGCTTCGGGACTAGCGGCCATCGAGCAGTACTTC | CASSASGLAAIEQYF | TRBV25-1 | once | TRBD2 | TRBJ2-7
TGCGCCAGCAGCCTCGGGTCTGGGACAGATACGCAGTATTTT | CASSLGSGTDTQYF | TRBV4-1 | NA | NA | TRBJ2-3
TGTGCCAGCATCCCAGGGGTCGGTACGTACGAGCAGTACTTC | CASIPGVGTYEQYF | TRBV6-5 | few | NA | TRBJ2-7
TGCGCCAGCAGCCTTCGACAGGGGGGAGACTATGGCTACACCTTC | CASSLRQGGDYGYTF | TRBV5-1 | once | TRBD1 | TRBJ1-2
TGTGCCAGCAGCTTGGCTTCAGGGCCCAATCAGCCCCAGCATTTT | CASSLASGPNQPQHF | TRBV5-5 | NA | NA | TRBJ1-5
TGTGCGGCGGGGGACTCTGGGGCCAACGTCCTGACTTTC | CAAGDSGANVLTF | TRBV28 | NA | TRBD2 | TRBJ2-6
TGCGCCAGCAGCTCCTTAATCCGGGACACGTTTACAGGGGTTTACAATGAGCAGTTCTTC | CASSSLIRDTFTGVYNEQFF | TRBV5-1 | NA | TRBD1 | TRBJ2-1
TGTGCCAGCAGCTTCTCAGGGGCAACTAATGAAAAACTGTTTTTT | CASSFSGATNEKLFF | TRBV7-8 | NA | NA | TRBJ1-4
TGCGCCAGCAGCCAAACAGGGGACAATGAAAAACTGTTTTTT | CASSQTGDNEKLFF | TRBV5-1 | NA | TRBD1 | TRBJ1-4
TGTGCCAGTAAGGGACTAGCGTTACAAGAGACCCAGTACTTC | CASKGLALQETQYF | TRBV19 | once | TRBD2 | TRBJ2-5
TGTGCCAGCAGTGAATACTCCCCAGGCCCCGCTTCGGTCCTGACTTTC | CASSEYSPGPASVLTF | TRBV25-1 | NA | NA | TRBJ2-6
TGCGCCAGCAGCTTGACAGATACGCAGTATTTT | CASSLTDTQYF | TRBV5-1 | NA | NA | TRBJ2-3
TGTGCCAGCAGCTTAGACGTCAGAGGGGCCCTAGGCAGGCAAAACATTCAGTACTTC | CASSLDVRGALGRQNIQYF | TRBV11-1 | NA | NA | TRBJ2-4
TGTGCCAGTAGCCCGGGGGACTATGGCTACACCTTC | CASSPGDYGYTF | TRBV19 | NA | NA | TRBJ1-2
TGTGCCAGCAGTTACTCAGCAGGGCAGGAAAAACTGTTTTTT | CASSYSAGQEKLFF | TRBV6-6 | NA | NA | TRBJ1-4
TGTGCCAGCTCACCTCCAACCCAAGAGCAGTACTTC | CASSPPTQEQYF | TRBV18 | NA | NA | TRBJ2-7
TGTGCCAGCCAGCAAGCCGGGGAGCTGTTTTTT | CASQQAGELFF | TRBV6-6 | NA | NA | TRBJ2-2
TGTGCCAGCAGCCTCGTGGGTGGACAAGAGACCCAGTACTTC | CASSLVGGQETQYF | TRBV7-3 | NA | NA | TRBJ2-5
TGTGCCAGCAGTGGGACAGATAAACAGCCCCAGCATTTT | CASSGTDKQPQHF | TRBV28 | NA | TRBD1 | TRBJ1-5
TGTGCCACCAGCAGCCGGGGACAGGGGACCCATCAGCCCCAGCATTTT | CATSSRGQGTHQPQHF | TRBV15 | NA | TRBD1 | TRBJ1-5